The 30 T cell receptor beta chains presented below share a single source sample, sequenced in a study of T cells after yellow fever vaccination. TCRdb re-called the 5' RACE reads with MiXCR, one entry per CDR3 protein. Altogether some 110,000 distinct CDR3 sequences are present, 6.5% to 9% being singletons, with the ten largest covering 2.5% to 3%. The starting material was CD4+ T cells sorted from PBMCs, obtained about 41 days after the first yellow fever vaccination. Receptors originate from a young man who received the YFV17D yellow fever vaccine.

This clonotype was picked up many times. The gene calls are TRBV7-2 and TRBJ2-3, with a tentative D call TRBD2 (5 bases). Trimming removed 3 bases from V and 6 bases from J, with 10 bases in between. The length of the CDR3 is 13 residues. In germline, CDR1 is SGHTA, CDR2 FQGNSA. CDR3 amino acids: CASSFPGVDTQYF. The DNA of the CDR3 is TGTGCCAGCAGCTTCCCCGGGGTGGATACGCAGTATTTT.

This clonotype was counted at least ten times. The chain uses TRBV5-4 and TRBJ2-3; TRBD2 matches at 13 bases. This CDR3 has 17 residues. The V gene's germline CDR1 is SGHNT and CDR2 YYREEE (reference sequence). J lost 1 base, V lost 4 bases, and 6 bases had no gene match. The CDR3 nucleotides read TGTGCCAGCAGCCCCGGGACTAGCGGGGTCCGCACAGATACGCAGTATTTT. Protein sequence: CASSPGTSGVRTDTQYF.

This clonotype was counted many times. V and J are TRBV4-2 and TRBJ1-6; D gene ambiguous. The CDR3 contains 17 residues. Looked up from germline, CDR1 is LGHNA and CDR2 is YNFKEQ. Between the trimmed V and J ends, which lost 4 bases and 2 bases, there was a span of 15 bases. CDR3 in amino acids: CASSPQAAGTYNSPLHF. CDR3 bases: TGTGCCAGCAGCCCCCAGGCAGCGGGAACCTATAATTCACCCCTCCACTTT.

At least ten counts were recorded for this clonotype. V usage is TRBV5-1 and J usage is TRBJ2-3; 10 positions agree with TRBD2. The CDR3 is 16 amino acids. CDR1 is SGHRS and CDR2 is YFSETQ in the germline V gene. The ends lost 4 bases at V and 4 bases at J; junction bases unmatched: 9. In DNA, the CDR3 is TGCGCCAGCAGCCGCGGACTAGCGGATGTCGCAGATACGCAGTATTTT. Protein product: CASSRGLADVADTQYF.

This clonotype was seen ten or more times. DNA for the CDR3: TGCAGCGTTGAAGGAGCTGGGGGAAACACCATATATTTT. Its translation is CSVEGAGGNTIYF. The chain has TRBV29-1 and TRBJ1-3, with D unresolved. The V end lost 1 base, the J end lost 4 bases, and 8 bases lay between the germline ends. CDR3 length: 13 amino acids. Germline values: CDR1 SQVTM, CDR2 ANQGSEA.

This clonotype turned up a few times. The gene calls are TRBV12-3 or TRBV12-4 and TRBJ1-2; perhaps TRBD1 as D (6 bases). Trimming took off 6 bases at V and 0 bases at J, with 11 bases between the two ends. The CDR3 contains 14 residues. The CDR3 region has the DNA TGTGCCAGCAGGCCAGGGGACACTAACTATGGCTACACCTTC. Amino acid sequence: CASRPGDTNYGYTF.

This clonotype was counted ten times or more. This rearrangement joins TRBV12-3 or TRBV12-4 to TRBJ2-6; the D is unclear. V dropped 0 bases and J dropped 3 bases, with 21 bases sitting between them. This CDR3 has 20 residues. The CDR3 DNA reads as TGTGCCAGCAGTTTAGCGCCCGATCCCTTGGATTTGGGTGGGGCCAACGTCCTGACTTTC. Amino acid sequence: CASSLAPDPLDLGGANVLTF.

This clonotype was counted many times. The chain uses TRBV7-9 and TRBJ2-3; TRBD1 matches 9 bases. The V segment lost 2 bases and the J segment 3 bases; nucleotides outside the gene matches: 6. Germline CDR1 and CDR2: SEHNR and FQNEAQ (reference sequence). This CDR3 has 16 residues. DNA for the CDR3: TGTGCCAGCAGCTTAACAACAGGGGGCAGGACAGATACGCAGTATTTT. Amino acid sequence: CASSLTTGGRTDTQYF.

The chain links TRBV3-1 to TRBJ2-6; possibly TRBD1 for D (5 bases). This CDR3 has 13 residues. Germline loops: CDR1 LGHDT, CDR2 YNNKEL (reference sequence). With 8 bases removed from V and 2 bases from J, the gap between germline ends came to 7 bases. This CDR3 is CASLRAGANVLTF. The CDR3 DNA reads as TGTGCCAGCCTCAGGGCTGGGGCCAACGTCCTGACTTTC.

This clonotype appeared many times. V is TRBV4-3 and J is TRBJ1-2; weak D call: TRBD1 (5 bases). Germline loops: CDR1 LGHNA, CDR2 YSLEER. The V end lost 0 bases, the J end lost 0 bases, and 11 bases lay between the germline ends. The CDR3 covers 16 residues. The CDR3 DNA reads TGCGCCAGCAGCCAAGATCGCGGGGACCCTAACTATGGCTACACCTTC. The encoded protein is CASSQDRGDPNYGYTF.

This clonotype occurred many times. The chain employs TRBV10-3 and TRBJ1-4; D not certain. CDR3 length: 13 amino acids. CDR1 and CDR2 from the germline V gene are ENHRY and SYGVKD. The ends were cut back, 10 bases at V and 0 bases at J, with 9 bases in the middle. CDR3 bases: TGTGCCACCCAGGTTGCAACTAATGAAAAACTGTTTTTT. Its protein product is CATQVATNEKLFF.

This clonotype was observed many times. The V and J genes are TRBV9 and TRBJ2-5, with a weak D call TRBD2 (5 bases). Trimming removed 0 bases from V and 0 bases from J, with 9 bases in between. The length of the CDR3 is 15 residues. Germline V lookup: CDR1 SGDLS, CDR2 YYNGEE. CDR3 in amino acids: CASSVAGGNQETQYF. CDR3 nucleotides: TGTGCCAGCAGCGTAGCTGGAGGAAACCAAGAGACCCAGTACTTC.

The chain joins TRBV7-8 to TRBJ1-6; 9 bases match TRBD1. Per the germline V gene, CDR1 is SGHVS and CDR2 is FQNEAQ. The CDR3 is 16 residues long. The V segment lost 6 bases and the J segment 1 base; nucleotides outside the gene matches: 4. The CDR3 here is CASRGDRESYNSPLHF. The CDR3 DNA is TGTGCCAGCAGGGGGGACAGGGAGTCCTATAATTCACCCCTCCACTTT.

This clonotype was observed at least ten times. The chain couples TRBV7-9 to TRBJ2-7, with D possibly called TRBD1 or TRBD2 (5 bases each). The CDR3 is made up of 14 amino acids. V was shortened by 2 bases and J by 8 bases, with 16 bases between the two germline ends. The V gene's germline CDR1 is SEHNR and CDR2 FQNEAQ (reference sequence). This CDR3 reads CASSLSTLLGQQYF. CDR3 sequence (DNA): TGTGCCAGCAGCTTATCTACCTTATTGGGACAGCAGTACTTC.

This clonotype was observed at least ten times. The chain has TRBV7-9 and TRBJ2-5; D is ambiguous. The V end lost 1 base, the J end lost 5 bases, and 14 bases lay between the germline ends. The CDR3 contains 15 residues. From germline, CDR1 is SEHNR and CDR2 FQNEAQ (reference sequence). CDR3 sequence: CASSLVGSRSETQYF. The CDR3 DNA sequence: TGTGCCAGCAGCTTAGTAGGTAGCCGTTCCGAGACCCAGTACTTC.

In its sample, this clonotype was seen a few times. The chain links TRBV18 to TRBJ2-7; D is unclear. The CDR3 is 11 amino acids. Per the germline V gene, CDR1 is KGHSH and CDR2 is LQKENI. Trimming cost V 9 bases and J 5 bases, with 11 bases left between them. The CDR3 sequence is CASMESDEQYF. For the CDR3, the DNA is TGTGCCAGTATGGAGTCGGACGAGCAGTACTTC.

The chain couples TRBV18 to TRBJ1-6; 8 bases align to TRBD1. CDR3 length equals 15 residues. The germline V gene has CDR1 KGHSH and CDR2 LQKENI. V gave up 5 bases and J gave up 7 bases; unmatched junction bases: 7. The CDR3 sequence is CASSTGTGLNSPLHF. CDR3 bases: TGTGCCAGCTCAACCGGGACAGGATTAAATTCACCCCTCCACTTT.

This clonotype showed up many times. The V call is TRBV7-2, the J call TRBJ2-7; TRBD1 matches at 8 bases. The V gene's germline CDR1 is SGHTA and CDR2 FQGNSA. CDR3 size: 14 residues. The V and J ends lost 1 base and 6 bases, in that order; junction bases with no gene match: 5. CDR3 sequence (DNA): TGTGCCAGCAGCTTAGGGCAGGGGGCAGGCGAGCAGTACGTC. It translates to CASSLGQGAGEQYV.

This clonotype was recorded many times. J is TRBJ2-5 and V is TRBV25-1, with D perhaps given as TRBD1 or TRBD2 (5 bases each). This CDR3 spans 13 amino acids. V shed 6 bases and J shed 9 bases, with 17 bases lying between them. The V gene's germline CDR1 is MGHDK and CDR2 SYGVNS. CDR3: CASRRGDRMAQYF. The CDR3 coding sequence is TGTGCCAGCAGACGAGGGGATCGGATGGCCCAGTACTTC.

This clonotype has at least ten counts. This chain links TRBV4-3 with TRBJ1-6; no clear D gene. Germline loops: CDR1 LGHNA, CDR2 YSLEER. CDR3 length: 15 residues. With 0 bases removed from V and 12 bases from J, the gap between germline ends came to 15 bases. CDR3 sequence (DNA): TGCGCCAGCAGCCAAGAGTGGGGAGGGAGCATACCCCTCCACTTT. Translating gives CASSQEWGGSIPLHF.

In its sample, this clonotype was seen many times. The J gene is TRBJ2-1, the V gene TRBV3-1; D gene uncertain. The CDR3 sequence is 14 residues long. Between the trimmed V and J ends, which lost 6 bases and 4 bases, there was a span of 13 bases. The germline gives CDR1 LGHDT, CDR2 YNNKEL (reference sequence). CDR3 amino acids: CASSQSELYNEQFF. CDR3 DNA sequence: TGTGCCAGCAGTCAGTCGGAACTATACAATGAGCAGTTCTTC.

In this sample, this clonotype turned up many times. This sequence joins TRBV20-1 and TRBJ1-3; no reliable D call. Trimming cost V 5 bases and J 0 bases, with 14 bases left between them. CDR1 DFQATT and CDR2 SNEGSKA come from the germline V gene (reference sequence). The CDR3 sequence is 15 residues long. The CDR3 DNA sequence: TGCAGTGCTCCCCCTTCTTCGGGCTCTGGAAACACCATATATTTT. It codes for CSAPPSSGSGNTIYF.

This clonotype was observed at least ten times. The gene calls are TRBV12-3 or TRBV12-4 and TRBJ2-1, with TRBD2 as a possible D gene (5 bases). V lost 4 bases to trimming and J lost 9 bases, with 16 bases between them. This CDR3 has 14 amino acids. CDR3 residues: CASSSVEVVSEQFF. In DNA, the CDR3 is TGTGCCAGCAGTTCGGTGGAGGTCGTGAGTGAGCAGTTCTTC.

This clonotype was counted at least ten times. V is TRBV5-6 and J is TRBJ2-7; D call uncertain. In germline, CDR1 is SGHDT, CDR2 YYEEEE. The CDR3 sequence is 13 residues long. V lost 4 bases to trimming and J lost 1 base, with 9 bases between them. CDR3 region: CASSPTGSYEQYV. As DNA, the CDR3 is TGTGCCAGCAGCCCAACGGGTTCCTACGAGCAGTACGTC.

This clonotype was detected many times. The chain carries TRBV7-9 and TRBJ1-1; D gene ambiguous. V lost 4 bases and J lost 9, with 9 bases in between. This CDR3 comprises 11 residues. Germline CDR1 SEHNR, CDR2 FQNEAQ (reference sequence). CDR3 protein: CASSSQVQAFF. CDR3 nucleotide sequence: TGTGCCAGCAGCTCTCAGGTTCAAGCTTTCTTT.

This clonotype was counted many times. The chain combines TRBV25-1 with TRBJ2-7; D is perhaps TRBD2 (6 bases). There are 13 residues in the CDR3. The V end was cut by 1 base, the J end by 4 bases, with 8 bases between. CDR1 and CDR2 (germline): MGHDK, SYGVNS. CDR3 in DNA: TGTGCCAGCAGTGAATTTGGGGGGTACGAGCAGTACGTC. Encoded protein: CASSEFGGYEQYV.

This clonotype has at least ten counts. The chain employs TRBV20-1 and TRBJ2-1, with TRBD2 matching 8 bases. The germline CDR1 and CDR2 sequences are DFQATT and SNEGSKA (reference sequence). CDR3 size: 15 residues. Losses at the gene ends were 0 bases for V and 7 bases for J; bases not matched to a gene: 8. The CDR3 DNA is TGCAGTGCTAGAGACGTCGGGGGGGCTACTAATGAGCAGTTCTTC. Translating gives CSARDVGGATNEQFF.

This clonotype has at least ten counts. The chain links TRBV20-1 to TRBJ2-5, with 10 bases aligning to TRBD2. The CDR3 is 15 amino acids. Germline loops: CDR1 DFQATT, CDR2 SNEGSKA (reference sequence). The V segment lost 0 bases and the J segment 0 bases; nucleotides outside the gene matches: 1. The CDR3 is CSARDTSGDQETQYF. The DNA of the CDR3 is TGCAGTGCTAGAGATACTAGCGGGGACCAAGAGACCCAGTACTTC.

This clonotype showed up many times. The chain links TRBV5-6 to TRBJ1-1; perhaps TRBD1 as D (5 bases). Trimming stripped 4 bases from V and 8 bases from J, with 24 bases between. Germline CDR1 is SGHDT and CDR2 is YYEEEE. This CDR3 region has 16 residues. The DNA of the CDR3 is TGTGCCAGCAGCCCTTGGCCGGCAGGGCAGACTTTCGAAGCTTTCTTT. Its protein is CASSPWPAGQTFEAFF.

There are many counts of this clonotype. This chain joins TRBV5-1 and TRBJ1-4; no clear D gene. V was cut by 0 bases and J by 5 bases, with 5 bases left in between. CDR3 length: 13 amino acids. Germline V lookup: CDR1 SGHRS, CDR2 YFSETQ. The chain's CDR3 is CASSLGENEKLFF. The CDR3 coding sequence is TGCGCCAGCAGCTTGGGGGAGAATGAAAAACTGTTTTTT.